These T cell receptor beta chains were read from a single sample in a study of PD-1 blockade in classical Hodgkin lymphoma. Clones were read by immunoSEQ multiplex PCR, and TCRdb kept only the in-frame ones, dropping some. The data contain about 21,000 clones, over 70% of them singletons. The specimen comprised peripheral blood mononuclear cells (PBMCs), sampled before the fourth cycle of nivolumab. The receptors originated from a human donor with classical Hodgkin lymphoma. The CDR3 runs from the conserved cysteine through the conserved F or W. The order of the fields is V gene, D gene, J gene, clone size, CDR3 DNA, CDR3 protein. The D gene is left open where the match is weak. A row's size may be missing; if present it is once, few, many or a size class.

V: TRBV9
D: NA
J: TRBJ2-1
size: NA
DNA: TGTGCCAGCAGCGCGACAGTAAATGAGCAGTTCTTC
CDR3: CASSATVNEQFF

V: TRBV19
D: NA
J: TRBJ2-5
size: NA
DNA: TGTGCCAGTAGTATGTGGGGGGGCTTGAGAGAGACCCAGTACTTC
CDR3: CASSMWGGLRETQYF

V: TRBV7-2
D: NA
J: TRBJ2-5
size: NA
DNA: TGTGCCAGCAGCTTCAACGGAGGGGGTCGAGAGACCCAGTACTTC
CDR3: CASSFNGGGRETQYF

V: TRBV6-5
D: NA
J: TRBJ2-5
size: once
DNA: TGTGCCAGCAGTTACCAGGAGGAGGAGACCCAGTACTTC
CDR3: CASSYQEEETQYF

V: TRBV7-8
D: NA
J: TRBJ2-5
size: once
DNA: TGTGCCAGCAGCTCCCGGGTAGCCCAAGAGACCCAGTACTTC
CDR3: CASSSRVAQETQYF

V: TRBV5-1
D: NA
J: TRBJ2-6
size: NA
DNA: TGCGCCAGCAGGGTGGACAGTATCGGGGCCAACGTCCTGACTTTC
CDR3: CASRVDSIGANVLTF

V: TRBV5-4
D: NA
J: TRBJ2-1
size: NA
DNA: TGTGCCAGCAGGAGACAGGGAGGAGACAATGAGCAGTTCTTC
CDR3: CASRRQGGDNEQFF

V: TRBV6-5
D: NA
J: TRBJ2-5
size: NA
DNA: TGTGCCAGCAGTAGGGGCAGGGCGGAGACCCAGTACTTC
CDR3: CASSRGRAETQYF

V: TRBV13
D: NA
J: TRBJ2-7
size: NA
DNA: TGTGCCAGCAGCAAAGCCCCCCCGCGGGAGCAGTACTTC
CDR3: CASSKAPPREQYF

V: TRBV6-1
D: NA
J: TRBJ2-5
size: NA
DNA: TGTGCCAGCAGCCTAGTCCCGGAGACCCAGTACTTC
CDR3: CASSLVPETQYF

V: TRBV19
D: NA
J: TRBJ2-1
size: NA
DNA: TGTGCCAGTAGTATCAGAATCTACAATGAGCAGTTCTTC
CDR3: CASSIRIYNEQFF

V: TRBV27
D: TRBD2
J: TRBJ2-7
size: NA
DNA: TGTGCCAGCAGCCAGACTAGCGGGAGGGCCCACGAGCAGTACTTC
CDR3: CASSQTSGRAHEQYF

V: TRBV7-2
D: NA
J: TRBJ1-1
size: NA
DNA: TGTGCCAGCAGCTTAGGGGCAGGGAGGGAATTAACTGAAGCTTTCTTT
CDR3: CASSLGAGRELTEAFF

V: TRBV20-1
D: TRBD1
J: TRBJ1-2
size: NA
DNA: TGCAGTGCTCGACAGGGGGGGGCCCCCCCATTC
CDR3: CSARQGGAPPF

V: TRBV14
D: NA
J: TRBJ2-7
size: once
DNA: TGTGCCAGCAGCCCTCGGACAGCCCCCTACGAGCAGTACTTC
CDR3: CASSPRTAPYEQYF

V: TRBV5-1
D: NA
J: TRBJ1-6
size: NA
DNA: TGCGCCAGCAGCTACGGGGGCCTCGATAATTCACCCCTCCACTTT
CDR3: CASSYGGLDNSPLHF

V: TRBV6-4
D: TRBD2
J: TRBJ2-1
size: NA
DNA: TGTGCCAGCAGTGACTTGGGACTAGCGGGAAGTAGGAATGAGCAGTTCTTC
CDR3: CASSDLGLAGSRNEQFF

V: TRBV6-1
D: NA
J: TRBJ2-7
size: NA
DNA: TGTGCCAGCAGTGTCACTATGGGGGGTACAGGGTTCTACGAGCAGTACTTC
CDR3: CASSVTMGGTGFYEQYF

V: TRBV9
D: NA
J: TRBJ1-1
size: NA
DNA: TGTGCCAGCAGCGGGGGCTCCATGAACACTGAAGCTTTCTTT
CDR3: CASSGGSMNTEAFF

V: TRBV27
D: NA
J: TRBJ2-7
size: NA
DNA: TGTGCCAGCAGTTCCAGGGGAGGAAAGGGCTCCTACGAGCAGTACTTC
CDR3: CASSSRGGKGSYEQYF

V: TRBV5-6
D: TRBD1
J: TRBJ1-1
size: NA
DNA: TGTGCCAGCAGCCTGGGACAGGGTATTGGTGGAGCTTTCTTT
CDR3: CASSLGQGIGGAFF

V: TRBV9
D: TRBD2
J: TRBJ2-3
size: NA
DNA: TGTGCCAGCAGCGCTGACGGGGGGGTAACAGATACGCAGTATTTT
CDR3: CASSADGGVTDTQYF

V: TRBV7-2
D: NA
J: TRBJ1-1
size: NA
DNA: TGTGCCAGCAAAGAGTCAGGGCCCATGAACACTGAAGCTTTCTTT
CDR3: CASKESGPMNTEAFF

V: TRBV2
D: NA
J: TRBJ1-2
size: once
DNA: TGTGCCAGCAGGAAAGACCGCCCCACTCTGGATGGCTACACCTTC
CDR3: CASRKDRPTLDGYTF

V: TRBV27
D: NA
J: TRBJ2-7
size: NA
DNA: TGTGCCAGCAGTTTAGGCGCAGGGAGAACCTACGAGCAGTACTTC
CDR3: CASSLGAGRTYEQYF

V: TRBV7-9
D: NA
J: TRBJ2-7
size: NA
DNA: TGTGCCAGCAGTTCAGGGACATATAACTACGAGCAGTACTTC
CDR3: CASSSGTYNYEQYF

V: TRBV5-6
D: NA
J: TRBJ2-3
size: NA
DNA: TGTGCCAGCAGCCGCCGGGTGACGCAGTATTTT
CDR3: CASSRRVTQYF

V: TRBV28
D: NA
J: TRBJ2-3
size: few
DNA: TGTGCCAGCAGTTTCTTAGCGGGCACAGATACGCAGTATTTT
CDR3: CASSFLAGTDTQYF

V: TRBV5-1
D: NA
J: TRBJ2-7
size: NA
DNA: TGCGCCAGCAGCTTTGCCAGGGTCGACGAGCAGTACTTC
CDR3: CASSFARVDEQYF

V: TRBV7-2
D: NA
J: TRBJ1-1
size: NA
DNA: TGCGCCAGCAGCCAAGATCCAGGGAACACTGAAGCTTTCTTT
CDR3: CASSQDPGNTEAFF

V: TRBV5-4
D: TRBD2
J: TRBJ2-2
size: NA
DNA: TGTGCCAGCAGCTTGGGATTCACAGCGGGAGGAACCACCGGGGAGCTGTTTTTT
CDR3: CASSLGFTAGGTTGELFF

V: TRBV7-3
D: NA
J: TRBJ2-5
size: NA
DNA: TGTGCCAGCAGCTTAAGTAACCAAGAGACCCAGTACTTC
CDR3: CASSLSNQETQYF

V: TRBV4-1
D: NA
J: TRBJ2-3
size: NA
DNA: TGCGCCAGCAGCCAAGAAATGGAGGGGGCCAGGAGTACGCAGTATTTT
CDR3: CASSQEMEGARSTQYF

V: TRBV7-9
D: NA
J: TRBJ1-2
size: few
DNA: TGTGCCAGCAGCTTAGCTTGGGGAAAGTCTGGCTACACCTTC
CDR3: CASSLAWGKSGYTF

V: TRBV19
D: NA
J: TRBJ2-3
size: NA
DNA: TGTGCCAGTAGGTGGACACTTAGCACAGATACGCAGTATTTT
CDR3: CASRWTLSTDTQYF

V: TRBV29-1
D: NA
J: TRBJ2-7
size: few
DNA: TGCAGCGTCTACCTTAACTACGAGCAGTACTTC
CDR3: CSVYLNYEQYF

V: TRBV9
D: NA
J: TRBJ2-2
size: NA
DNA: TGTGCCAGCAGTGGCGGGGAGCTGTTTTTT
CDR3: CASSGGELFF

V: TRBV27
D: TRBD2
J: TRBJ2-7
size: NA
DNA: TGTGCCAGCAGGGGGGGGGTCAACGAGCAGTACTTC
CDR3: CASRGGVNEQYF

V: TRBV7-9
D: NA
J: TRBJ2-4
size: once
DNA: TGTGCCAGCAGCCCCGGGGCACTAGCCAAAAACATTCAGTACTTC
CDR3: CASSPGALAKNIQYF

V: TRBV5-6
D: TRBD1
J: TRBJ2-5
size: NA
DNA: TGTGCCAGCAGCACTCCGGGACAGGGGTTGGAGACCCAGTACTTC
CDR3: CASSTPGQGLETQYF